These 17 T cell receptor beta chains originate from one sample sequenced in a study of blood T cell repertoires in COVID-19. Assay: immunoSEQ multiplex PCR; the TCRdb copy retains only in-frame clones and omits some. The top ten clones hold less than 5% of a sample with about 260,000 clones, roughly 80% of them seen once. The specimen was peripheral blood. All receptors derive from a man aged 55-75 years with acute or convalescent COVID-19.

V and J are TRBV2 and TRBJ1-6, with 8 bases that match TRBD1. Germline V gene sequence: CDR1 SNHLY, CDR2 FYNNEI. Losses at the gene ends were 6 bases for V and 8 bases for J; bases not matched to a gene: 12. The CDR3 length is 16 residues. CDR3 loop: CASSRQGRGRDSPLHF. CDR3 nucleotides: TGTGCCAGCAGCAGACAGGGGAGAGGAAGAGATTCACCCCTCCACTTT.

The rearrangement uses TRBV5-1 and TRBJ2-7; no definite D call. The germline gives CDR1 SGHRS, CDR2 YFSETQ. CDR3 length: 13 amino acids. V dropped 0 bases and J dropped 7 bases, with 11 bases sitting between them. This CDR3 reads CASSLAVGLEQYF. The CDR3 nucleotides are TGCGCCAGCAGCTTGGCCGTCGGGTTGGAGCAGTACTTC. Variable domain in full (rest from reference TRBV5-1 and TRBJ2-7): KAGVTQTPRYLIKTRGQQVTLSCSPISGHRSVSWYQQTPGQGLQFLFEYFSETQRNKGNFPGRFSGRQFSNSRSEMNVSTLELGDSALYLCASSLAVGLEQYFGPGTRLTVT.

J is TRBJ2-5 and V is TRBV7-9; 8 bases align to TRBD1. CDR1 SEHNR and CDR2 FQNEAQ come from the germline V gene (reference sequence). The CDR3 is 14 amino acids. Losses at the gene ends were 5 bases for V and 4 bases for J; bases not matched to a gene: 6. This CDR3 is CASSRGQGLETQYF. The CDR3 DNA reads TGTGCCAGCAGCCGCGGACAGGGCTTAGAGACCCAGTACTTC.

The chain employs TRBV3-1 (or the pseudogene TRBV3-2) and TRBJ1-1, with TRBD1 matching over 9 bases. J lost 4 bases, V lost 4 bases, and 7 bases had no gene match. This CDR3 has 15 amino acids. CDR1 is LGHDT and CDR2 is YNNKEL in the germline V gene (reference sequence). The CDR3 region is CASSPGQGWSTEAFF. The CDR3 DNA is TGTGCCAGCAGCCCGGGACAGGGTTGGAGCACTGAAGCTTTCTTT.

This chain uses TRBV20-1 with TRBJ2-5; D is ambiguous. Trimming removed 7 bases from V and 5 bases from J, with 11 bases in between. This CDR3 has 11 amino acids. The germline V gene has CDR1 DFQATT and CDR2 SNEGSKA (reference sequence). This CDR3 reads CSVQNWETQYF. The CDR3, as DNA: TGCAGTGTACAGAACTGGGAGACCCAGTACTTC.

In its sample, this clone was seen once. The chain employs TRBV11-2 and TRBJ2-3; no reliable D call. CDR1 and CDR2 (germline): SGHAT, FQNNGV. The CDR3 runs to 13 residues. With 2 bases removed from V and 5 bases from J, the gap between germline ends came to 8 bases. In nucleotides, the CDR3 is TGTGCCAGCAGCTTAAAGGCAGGAGATACGCAGTATTTT. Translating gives CASSLKAGDTQYF.

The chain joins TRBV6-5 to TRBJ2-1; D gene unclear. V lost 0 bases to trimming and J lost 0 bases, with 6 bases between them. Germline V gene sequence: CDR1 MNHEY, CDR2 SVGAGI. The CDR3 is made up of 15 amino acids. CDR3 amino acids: CASSYSATSYNEQFF. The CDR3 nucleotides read TGTGCCAGCAGTTACTCGGCCACCTCCTACAATGAGCAGTTCTTC.

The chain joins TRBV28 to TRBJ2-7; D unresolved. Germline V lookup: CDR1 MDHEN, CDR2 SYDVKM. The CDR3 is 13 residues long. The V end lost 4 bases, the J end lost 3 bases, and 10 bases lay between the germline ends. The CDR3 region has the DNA TGTGCCAGCAGTTCGCCACTCAACTACGAGCAGTACTTC. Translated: CASSSPLNYEQYF.

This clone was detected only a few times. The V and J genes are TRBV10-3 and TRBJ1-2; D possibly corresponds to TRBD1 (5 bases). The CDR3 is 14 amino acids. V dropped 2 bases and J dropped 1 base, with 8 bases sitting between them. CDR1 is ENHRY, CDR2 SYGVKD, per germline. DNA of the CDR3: TGTGCCATCAGTGAGGCCAGGGATAACTATGGCTACACCTTC. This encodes CAISEARDNYGYTF.

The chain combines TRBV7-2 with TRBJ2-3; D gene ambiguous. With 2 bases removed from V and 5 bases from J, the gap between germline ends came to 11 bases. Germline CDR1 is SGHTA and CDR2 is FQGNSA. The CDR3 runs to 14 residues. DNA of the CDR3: TGTGCCAGCAGCTTATCGAGAGACATAGATACGCAGTATTTT. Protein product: CASSLSRDIDTQYF.

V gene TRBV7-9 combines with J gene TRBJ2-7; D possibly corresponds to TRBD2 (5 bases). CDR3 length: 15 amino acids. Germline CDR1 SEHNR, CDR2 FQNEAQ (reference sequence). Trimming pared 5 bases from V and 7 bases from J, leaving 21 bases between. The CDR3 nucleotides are TGTGCCAGCAGCCCCTACGGGGAAAGCCGGGGAGAGCAGTACTTC. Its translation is CASSPYGESRGEQYF.

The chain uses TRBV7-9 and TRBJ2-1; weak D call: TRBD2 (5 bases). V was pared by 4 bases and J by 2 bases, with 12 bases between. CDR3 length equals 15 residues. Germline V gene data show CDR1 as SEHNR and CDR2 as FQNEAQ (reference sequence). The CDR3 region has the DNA TGTGCCAGCAGCTCCTCGCGGGTTGCCTACAATGAGCAGTTCTTC. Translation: CASSSSRVAYNEQFF.

In DNA, the CDR3 is TGTGCCACCAGCTCGGGACAGGTCTACAATGAGCAGTTCTTC. This translates into CATSSGQVYNEQFF. The V call is TRBV24-1, the J call TRBJ2-1, with 8 nucleotides matching TRBD1. The germline V gene has CDR1 KGHDR and CDR2 SFDVKD. Trimming cost V 7 bases and J 3 bases; bases outside gene matches: 4. This CDR3 spans 14 amino acids.

The CDR3 nucleotides are TGTGCCAGCAGCTTAAATGGGGCAGGGGCGGCCTACGAGCAGTACTTC. It yields the protein CASSLNGAGAAYEQYF. The chain uses TRBV7-3 and TRBJ2-7, with D maybe TRBD1 (6 bases). Germline-derived CDR1 and CDR2 are SGHTA and FQGTGA. V was clipped by 1 base and J by 2 bases, with 15 bases between them. CDR3 length: 16 amino acids.

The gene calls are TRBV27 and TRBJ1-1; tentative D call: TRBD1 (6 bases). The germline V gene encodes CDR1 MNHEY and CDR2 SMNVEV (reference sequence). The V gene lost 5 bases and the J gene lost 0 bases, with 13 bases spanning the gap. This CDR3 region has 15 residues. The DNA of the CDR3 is TGTGCCAGCAGTCTAAACCAGGGGATGAACACTGAAGCTTTCTTT. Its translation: CASSLNQGMNTEAFF.

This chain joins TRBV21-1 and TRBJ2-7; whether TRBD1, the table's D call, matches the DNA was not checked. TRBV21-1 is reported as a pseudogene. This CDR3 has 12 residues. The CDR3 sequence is CASTPTPYEQYF. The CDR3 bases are TGTGCCAGCACCCCGACACCCTACGAGCAGTACTTC.

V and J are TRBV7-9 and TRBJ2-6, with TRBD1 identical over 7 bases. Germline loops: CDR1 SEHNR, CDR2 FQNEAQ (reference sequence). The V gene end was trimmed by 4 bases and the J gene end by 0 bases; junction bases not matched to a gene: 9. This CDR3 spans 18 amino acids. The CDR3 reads CASSSLTGLHSGANVLTF. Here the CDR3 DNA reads TGTGCCAGCAGCTCCCTGACAGGGTTACACTCTGGGGCCAACGTCCTGACTTTC.